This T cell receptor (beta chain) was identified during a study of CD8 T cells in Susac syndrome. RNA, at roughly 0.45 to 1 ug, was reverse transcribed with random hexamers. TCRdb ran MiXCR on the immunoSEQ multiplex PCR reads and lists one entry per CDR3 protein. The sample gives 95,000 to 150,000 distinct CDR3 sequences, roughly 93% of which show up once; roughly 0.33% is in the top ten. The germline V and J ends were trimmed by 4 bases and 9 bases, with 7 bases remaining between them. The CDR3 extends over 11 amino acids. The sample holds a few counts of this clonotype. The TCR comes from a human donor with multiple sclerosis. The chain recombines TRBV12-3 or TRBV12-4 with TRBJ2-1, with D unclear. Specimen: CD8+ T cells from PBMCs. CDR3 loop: CASSSGGEQFF. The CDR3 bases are TGTGCCAGCAGTTCGGGCGGTGAGCAGTTCTTC.